The 18 T cell receptor beta chains below come from one sample, sequenced in a study of blood T cell repertoires in COVID-19 (TCRdb year 2020). The library was made by the immunoSEQ multiplex PCR assay. Here the immuneACCESS table is served through TCRdb, limited to in-frame sequences with V and J called. Missing clones are a known gap in these copies; in checked studies unresolved V genes cover under half, and the rest lacks a known reason. Here the sample has some 110,000 clones; more than 60% occur a single time. 6.2% of the sample is taken by the ten largest. Source material: peripheral blood. The origin of the receptors is a man aged 65-85 years with acute or convalescent COVID-19.

The CDR3 DNA reads TGTGCCAGCAGCAGTGGGGACAGGGGTGGTCCAGATACGCAGTATTTT. The encoded protein is CASSSGDRGGPDTQYF. This chain links TRBV7-9 with TRBJ2-3; 10 positions agree with TRBD1. Germline lookup yields CDR1 SEHNR and CDR2 FQNEAQ (reference sequence). CDR3 length: 16 residues. Trimming cost V 5 bases and J 4 bases; bases outside gene matches: 9.

The DNA of the CDR3 is TGTGCCAGCAGTTACACTAGGGAGCGCGAGCAGTACTTC. This encodes CASSYTREREQYF. The rearrangement joins TRBV6-2 or TRBV6-3 to TRBJ2-7; D is perhaps TRBD2 (5 bases). Looked up from germline, CDR1 is MNHEY and CDR2 is SVGEGT. The CDR3 is 13 amino acids. V lost 2 bases, J lost 6 bases, and 11 bases lay in between.

The chain uses TRBV7-6 and TRBJ2-3, with D hard to call. Germline assignment: CDR1 SGHVS and CDR2 FNYEAQ. Trimming took off 5 bases at V and 2 bases at J, with 11 bases between the two ends. The CDR3 length is 14 residues. The CDR3 DNA sequence: TGTGCCAGCAGCACCGGGTCTTACACAGATACGCAGTATTTT. Encoded protein: CASSTGSYTDTQYF.

This chain uses TRBV19 with TRBJ2-5; 9 bases map to TRBD1. Germline CDR1 and CDR2: LNHDA and SQIVND (reference sequence). The CDR3 spans 13 residues. V shed 5 bases, J shed 6 bases, and the junction held 4 bases outside the gene matches. The CDR3, as DNA: TGTGCCAGTAGTTCGGACAGGGGAAAGACCCAGTACTTC. Translated: CASSSDRGKTQYF.

The chain links TRBV18 to TRBJ2-7; 7 bases match TRBD1. Germline V gives CDR1 KGHSH, CDR2 LQKENI. The CDR3 loop spans 20 amino acids. V lost 0 bases to trimming and J lost 1 base; unmatched junction nucleotides: 18. The CDR3 region is CASSPPLAGGSPLSSYEQYF. The CDR3 DNA reads TGTGCCAGCTCACCACCGTTGGCAGGGGGTTCACCTTTATCATCCTACGAGCAGTACTTC.

This clone showed up just once. The chain couples TRBV14 to TRBJ2-3; 14 bases are shared with TRBD2. Germline loops: CDR1 SGHDN, CDR2 FVKESK. The CDR3 sequence is 18 residues long. The trim removed 3 bases at V and 4 bases at J, leaving 9 bases unmatched. The CDR3 nucleotides are TGTGCCAGCAGCCAGGGACTAGCGGGAGCTTCAGGGGCAGATACGCAGTATTTT. This sequence encodes CASSQGLAGASGADTQYF.

This clone came up a few times. The chain has TRBV18 and TRBJ2-3; TRBD1 matches at 8 bases. Germline CDR1 KGHSH, CDR2 LQKENI. The CDR3 extends over 16 amino acids. The V and J ends lost 2 bases and 1 base, in that order; junction bases with no gene match: 5. DNA of the CDR3: TGTGCCAGCTCACCATTCGGACAGGGAGGCACAGATACGCAGTATTTT. Residues: CASSPFGQGGTDTQYF.

This clone was counted a few times. The chain joins TRBV19 to TRBJ1-4, with TRBD1 identical over 7 bases. This CDR3 is built from 15 residues. The J segment lost 0 bases and the V segment lost 6 bases, leaving 4 bases of the junction unmatched. Per germline, CDR1 LNHDA and CDR2 SQIVND (reference sequence). CDR3 amino acids: CASRPDRTTNEKLFF. The CDR3 region has the DNA TGTGCCAGTAGACCGGACAGGACAACTAATGAAAAACTGTTTTTT. Together with reference TRBV19 and TRBJ1-4, the CDR3 gives the full variable domain: DGGITQSPKYLFRKEGQNVTLSCEQNLNHDAMYWYRQDPGQGLRLIYYSQIVNDFQKGDIAEGYSVSREKKESFPLTVTSAQKNPTAFYLCASRPDRTTNEKLFFGSGTQLSVL.

This clone has just a few counts. V and J are TRBV15 and TRBJ2-7, with 8 bases lining up with TRBD1. The germline CDR1 and CDR2 sequences are LNHNV and YYDKDF (reference sequence). V gave up 1 base and J gave up 9 bases; unmatched junction bases: 14. The CDR3 is 16 residues long. CDR3 DNA: TGTGCCACCAGCAGAGGAGGACAGGGCCAGGGCGGGGTGCAGTACTTC. Amino acid sequence: CATSRGGQGQGGVQYF.

V gene TRBV19 combines with J gene TRBJ1-6; D call uncertain. Germline V gene lookup returns CDR1 LNHDA and CDR2 SQIVND (reference sequence). Trimming removed 4 bases from V and 13 bases from J, with 14 bases in between. The CDR3 is made up of 13 amino acids. The CDR3 spells CASSTPRRMPLHF. CDR3 coding DNA: TGTGCCAGTAGTACCCCGCGGCGTATGCCCCTCCACTTT.

The chain couples TRBV6-5 to TRBJ2-1, with TRBD1 matching 7 bases. V dropped 2 bases and J dropped 5; count of bases not matched to a gene: 3. Germline V CDR1 and CDR2: MNHEY, SVGAGI. This CDR3 is 14 amino acids long. Here the CDR3 DNA reads TGTGCCAGCAGTTACCTGACAGGGAACAATGAGCAGTTCTTC. Translated: CASSYLTGNNEQFF.

The chain carries TRBV27 and TRBJ2-7, with TRBD2 matching 10 bases. Germline loops: CDR1 MNHEY, CDR2 SMNVEV (reference sequence). There are 14 residues in the CDR3. The J segment lost 3 bases and the V segment lost 4 bases, leaving 3 bases of the junction unmatched. The CDR3, as DNA: TGTGCCAGCAGTTCCGGGACTAGCGACTACGAGCAGTACTTC. Protein sequence: CASSSGTSDYEQYF.

This clone appeared a single time. The V call is TRBV4-3, the J call TRBJ1-4; D might be TRBD1 (5 bases). The CDR3 consists of 14 residues. CDR1 is LGHNA, CDR2 YSLEER, per germline. The ends were cut back, 4 bases at V and 7 bases at J, with 13 bases in the middle. CDR3 DNA sequence: TGCGCCAGCAGCCCCGGCTCGGGGGTTGAAAAACTGTTTTTT. This encodes CASSPGSGVEKLFF.

In this sample, this clone turned up once. J is TRBJ1-2 and V is TRBV18, with D perhaps TRBD1 (5 bases). The germline CDR1 and CDR2 sequences are KGHSH and LQKENI. Deletions cut 0 bases from V and 5 bases from J, with 10 bases between. The CDR3 has 14 amino acids. The CDR3 coding sequence is TGTGCCAGCTCACCACCGGCGACAGATTATGGCTACACCTTC. This translates into CASSPPATDYGYTF.

The table lists this clone with a few counts. The V gene is TRBV30, the J gene TRBJ1-5, with D possibly TRBD1 on 5 matching bases. Trimming removed 4 bases at V and 0 bases at J, with 7 bases between. The germline V gene has CDR1 GTSNPN and CDR2 SVGIG (reference sequence). CDR3 size: 13 residues. CDR3 amino acids: CAWTGDSNQPQHF. The CDR3 nucleotides are TGTGCCTGGACGGGGGATAGCAATCAGCCCCAGCATTTT. Variable domain in full (rest from reference TRBV30 and TRBJ1-5): SQTIHQWPATLVQPVGSPLSLECTVEGTSNPNLYWYRQAAGRGLQLLFYSVGIGQISSEVPQNLSASRPQDRQFILSSKKLLLSDSGFYLCAWTGDSNQPQHFGDGTRLSIL.

In nucleotides, the CDR3 is TGTGCCAGCAGTAGGGACAGGGGCTACGAGCAGTACTTC. As protein: CASSRDRGYEQYF. The chain uses TRBV6-2 or TRBV6-3 and TRBJ2-7; 10 bases map to TRBD1. Germline-derived CDR1 and CDR2 are MNHEY and SVGEGT. Germline trimming cut 5 bases from V and 3 bases from J; bases unmatched to any gene: 1. This CDR3 is 13 amino acids long.

This clone was detected only a few times. The J gene is TRBJ1-1, the V gene TRBV4-3, with D possibly TRBD1 on 5 matching bases. The CDR3 is 16 amino acids. The germline V gene encodes CDR1 LGHNA and CDR2 YSLEER. V was clipped by 1 base and J by 0 bases, with 12 bases between them. The CDR3 loop is CASSQVPRGMNTEAFF. CDR3 coding DNA: TGCGCCAGCAGCCAAGTGCCGCGGGGGATGAACACTGAAGCTTTCTTT.

The chain joins TRBV4-1 to TRBJ2-6, with D unclear. The ends were cut back, 4 bases at V and 4 bases at J, with 11 bases in the middle. Germline loops: CDR1 MGHRA, CDR2 YSYEKL. CDR3 size: 15 residues. The CDR3 coding sequence is TGCGCCAGCAGCCCTTATTACGAGGGGGCCAACGTCCTGACTTTC. It translates to CASSPYYEGANVLTF.